Each of the 8 T cell receptor beta chains below was sequenced from the same sample in a study of blood T cells in healthy people across ages (dated by TCRdb to about 2015). Libraries were made using 5' RACE. The run used an Illumina HiSeq 2500. A second PCR of roughly 7 to 11 cycles was performed with a sample-barcoded 5' primer and a J-beta primer mix. TCRdb's own reprocessing of the public reads used fastp at Q25 and MiXCR and kept productive beta chains. Rows are combined by CDR3 protein, so each entry shows the most common genes and DNA. This sample is represented by about 970,000 distinct CDR3 sequences; 51% of them were singletons. Of the sample, about 21% is held by the ten largest clones. The source material was blood. The receptors stem from a woman in her sixties in good health.

This clonotype appeared a single time. The rearrangement joins TRBV15 to TRBJ1-4, with D possibly being TRBD1 (5 bases). With 5 bases removed from V and 8 bases from J, the gap between germline ends came to 18 bases. This CDR3 contains 15 residues. CDR1 is LNHNV, CDR2 YYDKDF, per germline (reference sequence). The CDR3 protein is CATSDLGGQVEKLFF. The CDR3 nucleotides are TGTGCCACCAGCGACCTTGGGGGTCAAGTCGAAAAACTGTTTTTT.

This clonotype was detected a few times. The V and J genes are TRBV7-6 and TRBJ2-1; D remains ambiguous. Germline V CDR1 and CDR2: SGHVS, FNYEAQ. V was clipped by 4 bases and J by 6 bases, with 10 bases between them. CDR3 length equals 13 residues. DNA of the CDR3: TGTGCCAGCAGCTACATAGCCGGCAATGAGCAGTTCTTC. This gives the protein CASSYIAGNEQFF.

The V call is TRBV5-1, the J call TRBJ2-1; D gene uncertain. V was shortened by 4 bases and J by 8 bases, with 19 bases between the two germline ends. Per germline, CDR1 SGHRS and CDR2 YFSETQ. CDR3 length equals 15 residues. The CDR3 DNA sequence: TGCGCCAGCAGCCCCGTAATGGGTCTTGGTGATGAGCAGTTCTTC. This encodes CASSPVMGLGDEQFF.

This rearrangement joins TRBV25-1 to TRBJ2-7, with 9 bases aligning to TRBD1. Looked up from germline, CDR1 is MGHDK and CDR2 is SYGVNS. The CDR3 has 13 amino acids. The junction had 3 bases not matched to a gene; V was cut back by 6 bases and J by 3 bases. The CDR3 here is CASRGQGLYEQYF. For the CDR3, the DNA is TGTGCCAGCAGGGGACAGGGACTCTACGAGCAGTACTTC.

This clonotype has a handful of counts. J is TRBJ2-5 and V is TRBV4-2; a possible D gene is TRBD2 (5 bases). The J call is uncertain, as TRBJ2-7 better fits the DNA end. The length of the CDR3 is 18 residues. Germline values: CDR1 LGHNA, CDR2 YNFKEQ. This chain's CDR3 is CASSQEGEEDSTYYEQYF. CDR3 DNA: TGTGCCAGCAGCCAAGAGGGTGAAGAGGACTCGACGTACTACGAGCAGTACTTC.

This chain joins TRBV20-1 and TRBJ2-1; TRBD1 aligns across 8 bases. The germline CDR1 and CDR2 sequences are DFQATT and SNEGSKA (reference sequence). V trimming: 4 bases; J trimming: 3 bases; junction bases outside the gene matches: 5. The length of the CDR3 is 14 residues. The CDR3 sequence is CSAKPGQDYNEQFF. The CDR3 DNA reads as TGCAGTGCTAAACCGGGACAGGACTACAATGAGCAGTTCTTC.

This chain joins TRBV3-1 and TRBJ2-1, with unresolved D. The CDR3 sequence is 13 residues long. V lost 1 base, J lost 2 bases, and 3 bases lay in between. CDR1 LGHDT and CDR2 YNNKEL come from the germline V gene (reference sequence). The DNA for the CDR3 is TGTGCCAGCAGCCAAGTTACCTACAATGAGCAGTTCTTC. This translates into CASSQVTYNEQFF.

This clonotype has a count of ten or more. The V gene is TRBV27, the J gene TRBJ2-5, with 10 bases fitting TRBD2. CDR3 size: 14 residues. Looked up from germline, CDR1 is MNHEY and CDR2 is SMNVEV (reference sequence). V gave up 5 bases and J gave up 4 bases; unmatched junction bases: 4. The CDR3 loop reads CASSPRLAGETQYF. The CDR3 DNA follows: TGTGCCAGCAGTCCTCGACTAGCGGGAGAGACCCAGTACTTC.